The source of this T cell receptor (beta chain) is a study of sequential checkpoint blockade in melanoma (dated by TCRdb to between 2018 and 2021). Context from the whole study: Using 1:1 randomization, the trial assigned patients either to first-line nivolumab followed by ipilimumab (arm A) or to ipilimumab followed by nivolumab (arm B). Maintenance nivolumab came after each of the two trial sequences. For 20 to 25 patients, matched tumor biopsies were obtained before treatment and at week 13, following single-agent nivolumab (arm A) or ipilimumab (arm B). DNA from about 90 pretreatment melanoma tumor samples underwent TCRbeta immunosequencing. About 81% of the matched pre- and post-treatment tumor biopsy pairs came from the same lesion. On the study overall, not on this receptor specifically: Achieving clinical benefit was about 30 times more likely for patients whose tumor T-cell fraction and clonality increased by week 13. In the nivolumab-first arm (arm A), pretreatment tumor TIL clonality was associated with response (P = .04). Tumor T-cell fraction and clonality were found to correlate with PD-L1 staining and CD8+ T-cell counts but not with mutational load. The response-prediction model combining TCR metrics and mutation burden needs validation in larger, independent patient cohorts. Small sample sizes and reduced statistical power limited the analyses of tumor T-cell fraction within each arm.

This specimen's treatment or condition label, interpreted: randomized to nivolumab then ipilimumab (arm A) or the reverse (arm B). None of the patients in the trial had previously been given DNA-damaging chemotherapy. Samples came from patients with melanoma in CheckMate 064, a randomized, open-label phase II trial of sequential checkpoint blockade. Tumor TCR sequencing used genomic DNA from formalin-fixed paraffin-embedded (FFPE) tissue samples. Remarks on this clone: Its antigen remains undetermined. The input lacks base qualities; no much larger clone sits a single base away.

Trimming removed 4 bases from V and 6 bases from J, leaving 16 bases between the germline ends. CDR1 MNHGY and CDR2 SAAAGT are derived from the germline V gene. From the cysteine through the phenylalanine, the CDR3 covers 14 amino acids. Of the read, only the CDR3 DNA is kept; its 42 bases are in frame from base 1. TCRbeta CDR3 regions were immunosequenced from genomic DNA with the immunoSEQ Assay. Prior to high-throughput sequencing, genomic DNA was amplified by bias-controlled multiplex PCR. Turning to the authors' computational methods: To quantify the absolute abundance of each unique TCRbeta CDR3 region, the sequences were collapsed and filtered. Clonality, defined as 1 minus Pielou's evenness, was calculated using only productive rearrangements. Tumor T-cell fraction was calculated by normalizing TCRbeta template counts to usable DNA, which was estimated from several housekeeping genes. A previously published method was used to identify clones whose frequencies were significantly greater in on-treatment samples than in baseline samples. TCRdb re-hosts the immuneACCESS table, in-frame sequences only. Its copies lack some clones; in the studies checked, an unresolved V gene accounts for under half of them, and the cause for the rest is not known. That table supplies the V and J calls and clone size; D and trimming were determined from the DNA. The sample records several thousand clones, more than 20% of which are singletons. The biggest ten clones account for approximately 11% of the sample.

The sample was tumor tissue (inferred from file names), taken from a patient given nivolumab and ipilimumab in sequence. This chain joins TRBV6-8 to TRBJ2-7; the D gene is possibly TRBD1, with 5 bases matching. This sequence was found in a human donor with melanoma. The CDR3: CASSFLVGEAEQYF. The DNA is as follows: TGTGCCAGCAGTTTTTTGGTAGGGGAAGCCGAGCAGTACTTC.